This is a list of T cell receptor beta chains from one sample in a study of blood T cell repertoires in COVID-19. The table came from immunoSEQ multiplex PCR; TCRdb's copy has only in-frame clones and leaves some out. The repertoire consists of 110,000 or so clones, with more than 80% occurring once and the leading ten covering approximately 4.5%. Specimen: peripheral blood. All receptors come from a woman in her fifties or sixties with acute or convalescent COVID-19. Both conserved end residues are part of each CDR3. A D gene is named only where the DNA matches it firmly. Clone sizes are given selectively: once, few, many, or a class where the clone is expanded.

clone_size: .; v_call: TRBV10-3; j_call: TRBJ2-7; d_call: TRBD2; cdr3_aa: CAISESRVGGYEQYF; cdr3_nt: TGTGCCATCAGTGAGTCTAGGGTGGGGGGGTACGAGCAGTACTTC
clone_size: .; v_call: TRBV4-2; j_call: TRBJ1-5; d_call: .; cdr3_aa: CASSQEMTVLNQPQHF; cdr3_nt: TGTGCCAGCAGCCAAGAGATGACGGTACTAAATCAGCCCCAGCATTTT
clone_size: .; v_call: TRBV5-1; j_call: TRBJ2-1; d_call: .; cdr3_aa: CASSLEAGGVSYNEQFF; cdr3_nt: TGCGCCAGCAGCTTGGAGGCCGGCGGGGTGAGTTACAATGAGCAGTTCTTC
clone_size: .; v_call: TRBV6-5; j_call: TRBJ2-7; d_call: TRBD1; cdr3_aa: CASSRGQGGDEQYF; cdr3_nt: TGTGCCAGCAGTAGGGGACAGGGAGGCGACGAGCAGTACTTC
clone_size: .; v_call: TRBV4-3; j_call: TRBJ2-1; d_call: TRBD1; cdr3_aa: CASSQDGPGGNNEQFF; cdr3_nt: TGCGCCAGCAGCCAAGATGGGCCAGGGGGAAACAATGAGCAGTTCTTC
clone_size: .; v_call: TRBV28; j_call: TRBJ2-1; d_call: .; cdr3_aa: CASNEGDTYNEQFF; cdr3_nt: TGTGCCAGCAACGAGGGAGACACCTACAATGAGCAGTTCTTC
clone_size: .; v_call: TRBV10-2; j_call: TRBJ1-5; d_call: TRBD1; cdr3_aa: CASRDRDGSNQPQHF; cdr3_nt: TGCGCCAGCAGGGACAGGGATGGAAGCAATCAGCCCCAGCATTTT
clone_size: .; v_call: TRBV4-2; j_call: TRBJ2-5; d_call: TRBD2; cdr3_aa: CASSQGGGRIETQYF; cdr3_nt: TGTGCCAGCAGCCAAGGGGGGGGAAGGATAGAGACCCAGTACTTC
clone_size: .; v_call: TRBV6-5; j_call: TRBJ2-1; d_call: TRBD1; cdr3_aa: CASSSRDRANEQFF; cdr3_nt: TGTGCCAGCAGTTCCCGGGACAGGGCCAATGAGCAGTTCTTC
clone_size: .; v_call: TRBV5-1; j_call: TRBJ2-3; d_call: .; cdr3_aa: CASSLDSGLVPDTQYF; cdr3_nt: TGCGCCAGCAGCTTGGATTCCGGGTTAGTACCAGATACGCAGTATTTT
clone_size: .; v_call: TRBV27; j_call: TRBJ2-2; d_call: .; cdr3_aa: CASSPYTRAGELFF; cdr3_nt: TGTGCCAGCAGTCCATACACCCGGGCCGGGGAGCTGTTTTTT
clone_size: .; v_call: TRBV28; j_call: TRBJ2-1; d_call: TRBD1; cdr3_aa: CASHHRQGRGEQFF; cdr3_nt: TGTGCCAGCCACCATCGACAGGGGCGGGGTGAGCAGTTCTTC
clone_size: .; v_call: TRBV30; j_call: TRBJ1-5; d_call: TRBD1; cdr3_aa: CAWSEGDRGGQPQHF; cdr3_nt: TGTGCCTGGAGTGAGGGGGACAGGGGCGGTCAGCCCCAGCATTTT
clone_size: .; v_call: TRBV28; j_call: TRBJ1-1; d_call: .; cdr3_aa: CASKAATEAFF; cdr3_nt: TGTGCCAGCAAAGCGGCAACTGAAGCTTTCTTT
clone_size: .; v_call: TRBV4-1; j_call: TRBJ2-3; d_call: TRBD2; cdr3_aa: CASSQAGLAWTTDTQYF; cdr3_nt: TGCGCCAGCAGCCAAGCGGGACTAGCGTGGACTACAGATACGCAGTATTTT
clone_size: .; v_call: TRBV5-4; j_call: TRBJ1-1; d_call: .; cdr3_aa: CASRTEGNTEAFF; cdr3_nt: TGTGCCAGCAGAACGGAGGGGAACACTGAAGCTTTCTTT
clone_size: .; v_call: TRBV5-6; j_call: TRBJ2-7; d_call: TRBD2; cdr3_aa: CASSLGLAGEYEQYF; cdr3_nt: TGTGCCAGCAGCTTGGGACTAGCGGGAGAGTACGAGCAGTACTTC
clone_size: .; v_call: TRBV4-3; j_call: TRBJ2-1; d_call: .; cdr3_aa: CASSQVRSEDEQFF; cdr3_nt: TGCGCCAGCAGCCAAGTGCGAAGCGAGGATGAGCAGTTCTTC
clone_size: .; v_call: TRBV30; j_call: TRBJ2-1; d_call: TRBD2; cdr3_aa: CARSSGRAVLNEQFF; cdr3_nt: TGTGCCCGCTCTAGCGGGAGGGCCGTATTAAATGAGCAGTTCTTC
clone_size: few; v_call: TRBV11-1; j_call: TRBJ1-1; d_call: .; cdr3_aa: CASRPGRQGRNTEAFF; cdr3_nt: TGTGCCAGCCGACCTGGCAGGCAGGGGAGGAACACTGAAGCTTTCTTT
clone_size: .; v_call: TRBV27; j_call: TRBJ1-2; d_call: TRBD1; cdr3_aa: CASRTLRDRGRYGYTF; cdr3_nt: TGTGCCAGCAGGACCCTTCGGGACAGGGGACGGTATGGCTACACCTTC
clone_size: .; v_call: TRBV9; j_call: TRBJ1-1; d_call: .; cdr3_aa: CASTLDSVNTEAFF; cdr3_nt: TGTGCCAGCACCCTGGACAGTGTGAACACTGAAGCTTTCTTT
clone_size: few; v_call: TRBV19; j_call: TRBJ1-5; d_call: .; cdr3_aa: CASSNDQGSQQPQHF; cdr3_nt: TGTGCCAGTAGTAACGATCAGGGCTCGCAGCAGCCCCAGCATTTT
clone_size: few; v_call: TRBV19; j_call: TRBJ1-4; d_call: .; cdr3_aa: CASSTPGGSDEKLFF; cdr3_nt: TGTGCCAGTAGTACCCCGGGAGGGTCTGATGAAAAACTGTTTTTT
clone_size: .; v_call: TRBV2; j_call: TRBJ2-7; d_call: TRBD1; cdr3_aa: CASSDPGQGFEQYF; cdr3_nt: TGTGCCAGCAGTGACCCGGGACAGGGCTTTGAGCAGTACTTC
clone_size: .; v_call: TRBV10-1; j_call: TRBJ1-2; d_call: TRBD1; cdr3_aa: CASSEVQGLGYTF; cdr3_nt: TGCGCCAGCAGTGAGGTACAGGGGTTGGGCTACACCTTC
clone_size: .; v_call: TRBV25-1; j_call: TRBJ1-2; d_call: TRBD1; cdr3_aa: CASSELTGVGYTF; cdr3_nt: TGTGCCAGCAGTGAATTGACAGGGGTAGGCTACACCTTC
clone_size: .; v_call: TRBV2; j_call: TRBJ2-1; d_call: TRBD1; cdr3_aa: CASRYTGGQGDNEQFF; cdr3_nt: TGTGCCAGCAGGTACACAGGGGGCCAGGGAGACAATGAGCAGTTCTTC
clone_size: .; v_call: TRBV2; j_call: TRBJ1-1; d_call: .; cdr3_aa: CASYPLGVNTEAFF; cdr3_nt: TGTGCCAGCTACCCTTTGGGAGTGAACACTGAAGCTTTCTTT
clone_size: .; v_call: TRBV15; j_call: TRBJ1-5; d_call: .; cdr3_aa: CATSKQAFQPQHF; cdr3_nt: TGTGCCACCAGCAAGCAGGCCTTCCAGCCCCAGCATTTT
clone_size: .; v_call: TRBV15; j_call: TRBJ2-7; d_call: .; cdr3_aa: CATSVNRITYEQYF; cdr3_nt: TGTGCCACCTCGGTTAACAGGATCACCTACGAGCAGTACTTC
clone_size: few; v_call: TRBV30; j_call: TRBJ1-2; d_call: .; cdr3_aa: CAWRTSGKEGYTF; cdr3_nt: TGTGCCTGGAGAACATCGGGGAAGGAGGGCTACACCTTC
clone_size: .; v_call: TRBV28; j_call: TRBJ1-4; d_call: TRBD1; cdr3_aa: CASSSRQGVNEKLFF; cdr3_nt: TGTGCCAGCAGTTCCAGACAGGGGGTTAATGAAAAACTGTTTTTT
clone_size: .; v_call: TRBV6-5; j_call: TRBJ1-3; d_call: .; cdr3_aa: CASSYEEPVRGNTIYF; cdr3_nt: TGTGCCAGCAGTTACGAAGAACCGGTCCGGGGAAACACCATATATTTT
clone_size: .; v_call: TRBV3-1/TRBV3-2; j_call: TRBJ1-1; d_call: .; cdr3_aa: CASSRLRETEAFF; cdr3_nt: TGTGCCAGCAGCCGCCTGAGGGAGACTGAAGCTTTCTTT
clone_size: once; v_call: TRBV28; j_call: TRBJ1-5; d_call: .; cdr3_aa: CASRIAGDSLRQPQHF; cdr3_nt: TGTGCCAGCAGGATAGCCGGAGACAGCCTCCGTCAGCCCCAGCATTTT
clone_size: few; v_call: TRBV30; j_call: TRBJ1-6; d_call: TRBD1; cdr3_aa: CACGRQGWSPLHF; cdr3_nt: TGTGCCTGCGGGCGACAGGGTTGGTCACCCCTCCACTTT
clone_size: .; v_call: TRBV18; j_call: TRBJ1-1; d_call: TRBD1; cdr3_aa: CASSPPGQAEGAFF; cdr3_nt: TGTGCCAGCTCACCACCTGGACAGGCCGAGGGAGCTTTCTTT
clone_size: .; v_call: TRBV7-2; j_call: TRBJ1-3; d_call: .; cdr3_aa: CASSLALSGNTIYF; cdr3_nt: TGTGCCAGCAGCTTAGCCCTCTCTGGAAACACCATATATTTT
clone_size: few; v_call: TRBV7-2; j_call: TRBJ2-2; d_call: .; cdr3_aa: CASSLVNRKGAGELFF; cdr3_nt: TGTGCCAGCAGCTTAGTGAACCGGAAAGGGGCCGGGGAGCTGTTTTTT
clone_size: .; v_call: TRBV20-1; j_call: TRBJ2-7; d_call: TRBD2; cdr3_aa: CSASIVSGSSYEQYF; cdr3_nt: TGCAGTGCTAGTATAGTCAGCGGGAGCTCCTACGAGCAGTACTTC
clone_size: .; v_call: TRBV30; j_call: TRBJ2-5; d_call: TRBD2; cdr3_aa: CAWSEEAGVETQYF; cdr3_nt: TGTGCCTGGAGTGAAGAAGCGGGGGTGGAGACCCAGTACTTC
clone_size: .; v_call: TRBV7-8; j_call: TRBJ2-1; d_call: .; cdr3_aa: CASSLVGQSTSGEQFF; cdr3_nt: TGTGCCAGCAGCTTAGTTGGACAGTCTACCTCAGGTGAGCAGTTCTTC
clone_size: .; v_call: TRBV10-2; j_call: TRBJ2-3; d_call: .; cdr3_aa: CASRRDKGLGDTQYF; cdr3_nt: TGCGCCAGCAGACGGGACAAGGGTTTAGGGGATACGCAGTATTTT
clone_size: .; v_call: TRBV10-3; j_call: TRBJ2-5; d_call: .; cdr3_aa: CAIGTEETQYF; cdr3_nt: TGTGCCATTGGTACTGAAGAGACCCAGTACTTC
clone_size: .; v_call: TRBV6-5; j_call: TRBJ1-1; d_call: TRBD1; cdr3_aa: CASYRGTEAFF; cdr3_nt: TGTGCCTCATACAGGGGGACTGAAGCTTTCTTT
clone_size: .; v_call: TRBV23-1; j_call: TRBJ1-1; d_call: .; cdr3_aa: CASSQSAGTLRGSTEAFF; cdr3_nt: TGCGCCAGCAGTCAATCGGCCGGGACCCTAAGGGGGTCCACTGAAGCTTTCTTT
clone_size: once; v_call: TRBV10-3; j_call: TRBJ2-7; d_call: .; cdr3_aa: CAISELAGDTYEQYF; cdr3_nt: TGTGCCATCAGTGAGCTAGCCGGGGATACCTACGAGCAGTACTTC
clone_size: .; v_call: TRBV5-6; j_call: TRBJ2-1; d_call: .; cdr3_aa: CASSLVAAENNEQFF; cdr3_nt: TGTGCCAGCAGCTTGGTAGCGGCCGAAAACAATGAGCAGTTCTTC
clone_size: .; v_call: TRBV24-1; j_call: TRBJ1-2; d_call: TRBD1; cdr3_aa: CATSDSEPGGVYGYTF; cdr3_nt: TGTGCCACCAGTGATTCCGAGCCAGGGGGCGTCTATGGCTACACCTTC